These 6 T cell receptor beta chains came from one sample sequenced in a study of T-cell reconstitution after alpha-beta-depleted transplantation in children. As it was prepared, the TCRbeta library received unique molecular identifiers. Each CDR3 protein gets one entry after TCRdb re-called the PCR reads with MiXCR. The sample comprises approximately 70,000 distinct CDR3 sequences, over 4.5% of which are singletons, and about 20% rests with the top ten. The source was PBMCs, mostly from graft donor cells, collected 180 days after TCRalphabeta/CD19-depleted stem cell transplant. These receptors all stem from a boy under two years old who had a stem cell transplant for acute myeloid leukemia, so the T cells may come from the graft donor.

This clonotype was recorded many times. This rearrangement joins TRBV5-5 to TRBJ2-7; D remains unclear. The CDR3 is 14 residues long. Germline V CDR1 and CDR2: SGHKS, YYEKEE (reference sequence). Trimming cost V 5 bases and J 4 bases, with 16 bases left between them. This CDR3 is CASRWSVGSYEQYV. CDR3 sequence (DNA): TGTGCCAGCAGATGGAGCGTGGGTAGTTACGAGCAGTACGTC.

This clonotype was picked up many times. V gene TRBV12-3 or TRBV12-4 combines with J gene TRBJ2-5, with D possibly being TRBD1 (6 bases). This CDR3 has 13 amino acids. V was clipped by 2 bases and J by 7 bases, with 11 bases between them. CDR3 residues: CASSLNRVVTQYF. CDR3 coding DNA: TGTGCCAGCAGTTTAAACAGGGTGGTGACCCAGTACTTC.

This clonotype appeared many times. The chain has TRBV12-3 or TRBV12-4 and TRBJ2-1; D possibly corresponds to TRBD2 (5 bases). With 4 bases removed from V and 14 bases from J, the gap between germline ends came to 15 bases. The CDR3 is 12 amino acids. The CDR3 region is CASSSGSLEKFF. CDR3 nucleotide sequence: TGTGCCAGCAGTTCGGGATCCCTCGAGAAGTTCTTC.

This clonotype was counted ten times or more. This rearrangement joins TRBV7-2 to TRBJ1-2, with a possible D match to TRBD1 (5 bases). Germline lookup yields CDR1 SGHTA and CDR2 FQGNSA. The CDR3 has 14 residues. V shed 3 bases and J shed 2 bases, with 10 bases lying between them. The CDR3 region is CASSLLGRNYGYTF. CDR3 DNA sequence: TGTGCCAGCAGCTTGTTGGGACGGAACTATGGCTACACCTTC. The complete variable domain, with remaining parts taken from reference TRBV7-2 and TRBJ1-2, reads GAGVSQSPSNKVTEKGKDVELRCDPISGHTALYWYRQSLGQGLEFLIYFQGNSAPDKSGLPSDRFSAERTGGSVSTLTIQRTQQEDSAVYLCASSLLGRNYGYTFGSGTRLTVV.

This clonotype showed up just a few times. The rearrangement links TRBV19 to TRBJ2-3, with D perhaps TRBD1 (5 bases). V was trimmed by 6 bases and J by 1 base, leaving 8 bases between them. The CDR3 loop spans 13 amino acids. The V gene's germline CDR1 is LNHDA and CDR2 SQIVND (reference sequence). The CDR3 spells CASRGQGTDTQYF. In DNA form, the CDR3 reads TGTGCCAGTAGGGGGCAGGGCACAGATACGCAGTATTTT.

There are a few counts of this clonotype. CDR3 DNA sequence: TGTGCCAGCAGCCAAGCCGGTCTTCTCTACGAGCAGTACTTC. Translation: CASSQAGLLYEQYF. V and J are TRBV3-1 and TRBJ2-7, with D unclear. CDR1 and CDR2 (germline): LGHDT, YNNKEL (reference sequence). CDR3 length: 14 residues. Trimming took off 1 base at V and 3 bases at J, with 10 bases between the two ends.